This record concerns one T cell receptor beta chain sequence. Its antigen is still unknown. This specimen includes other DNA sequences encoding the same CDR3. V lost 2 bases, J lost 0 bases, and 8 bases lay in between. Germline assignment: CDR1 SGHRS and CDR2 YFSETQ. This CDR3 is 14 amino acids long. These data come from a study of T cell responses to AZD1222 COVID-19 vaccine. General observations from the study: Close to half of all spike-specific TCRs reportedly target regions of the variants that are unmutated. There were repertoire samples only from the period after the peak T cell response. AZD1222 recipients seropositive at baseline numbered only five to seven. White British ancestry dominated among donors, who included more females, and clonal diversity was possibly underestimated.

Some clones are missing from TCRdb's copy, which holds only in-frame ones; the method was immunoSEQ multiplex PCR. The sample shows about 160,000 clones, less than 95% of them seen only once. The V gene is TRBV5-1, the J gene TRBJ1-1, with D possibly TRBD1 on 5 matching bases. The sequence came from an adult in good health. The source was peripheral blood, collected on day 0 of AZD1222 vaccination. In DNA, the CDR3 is TGCGCCAGCAGCTTCCGACAGATGAACACTGAAGCTTTCTTT. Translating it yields CASSFRQMNTEAFF.